This TCR beta chain was profiled in a study of cytomegalovirus exposure and HLA in healthy donors. Generated by immunoSEQ multiplex PCR, the TCRdb table keeps only in-frame clones and is missing some. The data show roughly 170,000 clones, about 80% seen once. Germline CDR1 is SGHAT and CDR2 is FQNNGV. The CDR3 extends over 15 amino acids. V was clipped by 6 bases and J by 0 bases, with 14 bases between them. Sequenced material: PBMCs. The TCR sequence derives from a young woman in good health and CMV-seropositive. V is TRBV11-2 and J is TRBJ1-2; D is unresolved. The CDR3 loop is CASRPAALPNYGYTF. The CDR3 bases are TGTGCCAGCAGACCAGCGGCACTTCCTAACTATGGCTACACCTTC.